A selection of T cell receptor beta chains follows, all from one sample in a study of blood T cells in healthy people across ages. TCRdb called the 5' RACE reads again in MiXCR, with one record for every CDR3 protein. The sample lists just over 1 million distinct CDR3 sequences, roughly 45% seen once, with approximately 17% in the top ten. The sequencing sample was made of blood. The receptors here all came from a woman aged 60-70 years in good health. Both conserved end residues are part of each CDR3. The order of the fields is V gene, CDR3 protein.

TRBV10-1 CASSENAGPYEQYF
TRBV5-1 CASSLERTSDTQYF
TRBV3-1 CASLLAGGLQETQYF
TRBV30 CASGSGPERAYEQYF
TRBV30 CAGSELGTQYF
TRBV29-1 CSVEEVGQGKETQYF
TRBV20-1 CSARDRFDVQETQYF
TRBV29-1 CSVLRADYGYTF
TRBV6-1 CASSEGGFGETQYF
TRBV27 CASSRGRDRLEQYF
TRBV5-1 CASSTGRTGELFF
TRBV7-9 CASSNSLAVEKTQYF
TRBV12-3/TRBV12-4 CASSLTGGSFSVEQFF
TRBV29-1 CSVGTRTLIEQYF
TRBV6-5 CASSPKGTSLVNEQFF
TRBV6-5 CASSFRAPVGIQYF